Listed below are T cell receptor beta chains from one sample, sequenced in a study of tissue T cells after allogeneic stem cell transplantation. The protocol was immunoSEQ multiplex PCR, while the TCRdb copy is restricted to in-frame clones and leaves out a portion. This table has over 1,500 clones, 70% to 80% appearing once. The sample in question was colon tissue, obtained at autopsy. Receptor source: a male patient aged 40 to 70 with steroid-refractory graft-versus-host disease after an allogeneic stem cell transplant. Some T cells may be the graft donor's. CDR3s include the opening cysteine and the closing phenylalanine or tryptophan. D genes are given only for firm matches. Only some rows state a clone size, as once, few, many or a class for expanded clones.

d_call clone_size j_call v_call cdr3_nt cdr3_aa
NA few TRBJ1-6 TRBV3-1/TRBV3-2 TGTGCCAGCAGCCGCCGGACAGATGCGTTGAGTGGGTCACCCCTCCACTTT CASSRRTDALSGSPLHF
TRBD2 NA TRBJ2-5 TRBV5-1 TGCGCCAGCAGGCGGAGCGGGGTCCCACAAGAGACCCAGTACTTC CASRRSGVPQETQYF
NA NA TRBJ1-5 TRBV25-1 TGTGCCAGCAGTGGATCGGGGTACAATCAGCCCCAGCATTTT CASSGSGYNQPQHF
NA few TRBJ1-6 TRBV30 TGTGCCTGGAGTGGCACTAATTCACCCCTCCACTTT CAWSGTNSPLHF
TRBD1 NA TRBJ2-6 TRBV3-1/TRBV3-2 TGTGCCAGCAGCCAAGATCCCGCAGGGGGCCTATCTGGGGCCAACGTCCTGACTTTC CASSQDPAGGLSGANVLTF
NA NA TRBJ2-7 TRBV27 TGTGCCAGCAGTTTACGGCCGGGACTCGACTACGAGCAGTACTTC CASSLRPGLDYEQYF
NA NA TRBJ1-1 TRBV6-2/TRBV6-3 TGTGCCAGCAGTTACTCGACTACCCCCAAAGCTTTCTTT CASSYSTTPKAFF
NA NA TRBJ2-3 TRBV11-3 TGTGCCAGCAGCTTTGTCGGGGGAGATACGCAGTATTTT CASSFVGGDTQYF
NA NA TRBJ1-4 TRBV7-2 TGTGCCAGCAGCTTAGGGGGTAGAGAGGAAAAACTGTTTTTT CASSLGGREEKLFF
NA few TRBJ1-5 TRBV6-2/TRBV6-3 TGTGCCAGCAGTTACGACTTGGCAGGGGCGGTTTTTAGCAATCAGCCCCAGCATTTT CASSYDLAGAVFSNQPQHF
TRBD2 once TRBJ2-2 TRBV7-9 TGTGCCAGCAGCCCTAGAGGCGGGGGGACCGCGAACACCGGGGAGCTGTTTTTT CASSPRGGGTANTGELFF
TRBD1 NA TRBJ1-3 TRBV5-8 TGTGCCAGCAGCTTGGGGACAGGCGCGGGAAACACCATATATTTT CASSLGTGAGNTIYF
TRBD1 once TRBJ2-5 TRBV5-1 TGCGCCAGCACCGAGGGGGCGGTTGTTGAGACCCAGTACTTC CASTEGAVVETQYF
TRBD2 NA TRBJ2-3 TRBV4-2 TGTGCCAGCAGCCATGTTTTAGCGGGGGGCACAGATACGCAGTATTTT CASSHVLAGGTDTQYF